This entry lists 32 T cell receptor beta chains sequenced from one sample in a study of brain T cells in children with intractable seizures (dated by TCRdb to about 2021). The library was produced with the immunoSEQ multiplex PCR assay. Here the immuneACCESS table is served through TCRdb, limited to in-frame sequences with V and J called. Missing clones are a known gap in these copies; in checked studies unresolved V genes cover under half, and the rest lacks a known reason. The sample table lists 80,000 or so clones, 93% of them with a count of one. The ten largest clonotypes hold about 1.4% of the sample. The label giving this sample's time point can be read as: resected brain tissue, or blood drawn just prior to surgery. The sample consisted of peripheral blood, taken at surgery. Source of these receptors: a boy under two years old with tuberous sclerosis and intractable seizures.

This sequence joins TRBV7-8 and TRBJ1-5; D is uncertain. Between the trimmed V and J ends, which lost 0 bases and 0 bases, there was a span of 6 bases. This CDR3 has 15 amino acids. Germline V CDR1 and CDR2: SGHVS, FQNEAQ. As DNA, the CDR3 is TGTGCCAGCAGCTTAGCAGGTAATAGCAATCAGCCCCAGCATTTT. Residues: CASSLAGNSNQPQHF.

This clone was seen just once. The chain couples TRBV19 to TRBJ1-2, with D tentatively TRBD1 (6 bases). Trimming left V 5 bases short and J 4 bases short, with 14 bases between. Germline V gene data show CDR1 as LNHDA and CDR2 as SQIVND (reference sequence). This CDR3 contains 14 residues. CDR3 amino acids: CASSPQGSTYGYTF. CDR3 DNA sequence: TGTGCCAGTAGTCCACAGGGCTCGACCTATGGCTACACCTTC.

The CDR3 nucleotides are TGTGCCAGCAGCTTGGGAAGCGGAACTGAAGCTTTCTTT. Protein sequence: CASSLGSGTEAFF. This chain links TRBV5-6 with TRBJ1-1; D gene uncertain. CDR1 and CDR2 (germline): SGHDT, YYEEEE. V lost 0 bases to trimming and J lost 5 bases, with 8 bases between them. The CDR3 is 13 amino acids.

This rearrangement joins TRBV6-5 to TRBJ1-3; D is unresolved. Germline CDR1 and CDR2: MNHEY and SVGAGI. This CDR3 is 14 amino acids long. Trimming left V 5 bases short and J 2 bases short, with 10 bases between. The CDR3 protein is CASSPKPAGNTIYF. CDR3 sequence (DNA): TGTGCCAGCAGTCCGAAGCCCGCTGGAAACACCATATATTTT.

The genes are TRBV6-5 and TRBJ2-3; possibly TRBD2 for D (6 bases). V was pared by 7 bases and J by 5 bases, with 13 bases between. The length of the CDR3 is 13 residues. CDR1 is MNHEY and CDR2 is SVGAGI in the germline V gene. The CDR3 DNA is TGTGCCAGCATAAAGGTGGGGGGAGATACGCAGTATTTT. Translated: CASIKVGGDTQYF.

This CDR3 reads CATSDSSGGPYNEQFF. CDR3 DNA: TGTGCCACCAGTGACTCCAGCGGGGGCCCCTACAATGAGCAGTTCTTC. V is TRBV24-1 and J is TRBJ2-1; 8 nucleotides match TRBD2. This CDR3 has 16 residues. Per the germline V gene, CDR1 is KGHDR and CDR2 is SFDVKD. The trim removed 4 bases at V and 2 bases at J, leaving 6 bases unmatched.

This clone occurred once. The chain employs TRBV2 and TRBJ2-3; TRBD2 matches 13 bases. Unmatched junction bases numbered 4, after V lost 1 base and J lost 6 bases. The V gene's germline CDR1 is SNHLY and CDR2 FYNNEI. The CDR3 is 16 residues long. For the CDR3, the DNA is TGTGCCAGCAGTGAAGGAAGGGGACTAGCGGGGGATACGCAGTATTTT. Protein sequence: CASSEGRGLAGDTQYF.

The chain uses TRBV19 and TRBJ2-1; TRBD1 matches 9 bases. CDR1 and CDR2 (germline): LNHDA, SQIVND (reference sequence). V lost 4 bases to trimming and J lost 0 bases; unmatched junction nucleotides: 4. The CDR3 is made up of 16 amino acids. This CDR3 reads CASSTRQGGSYNEQFF. CDR3 coding DNA: TGTGCCAGTAGTACCCGACAGGGGGGCTCCTACAATGAGCAGTTCTTC.

This clone was detected only once. CDR3 sequence reads: CASSLGGRSSGNTIYF. The CDR3 DNA follows: TGTGCCAGCAGCTTGGGGGGCAGGTCCTCTGGAAACACCATATATTTT. V is TRBV5-6 and J is TRBJ1-3; possibly TRBD1 for D (5 bases). The CDR3 totals 16 residues. The V end lost 0 bases, the J end lost 0 bases, and 10 bases lay between the germline ends. Per germline, CDR1 SGHDT and CDR2 YYEEEE.

This clone was observed a handful of times. The genes are TRBV10-3 and TRBJ1-6; D gene ambiguous. The CDR3 runs 17 residues. Germline values: CDR1 ENHRY, CDR2 SYGVKD. The V and J ends lost 2 bases and 0 bases respectively, with 11 bases between them. The CDR3 nucleotides read TGTGCCATCAGTGAGCGGCGGGAGAGCTCCTATAATTCACCCCTCCACTTT. It specifies CAISERRESSYNSPLHF.

DNA of the CDR3: TGCAGTGCTAGTCCGGCGCTCGGAGGCTACACCTTC. This translates into CSASPALGGYTF. The chain couples TRBV20-1 to TRBJ1-2; no firm D call. Germline values: CDR1 DFQATT, CDR2 SNEGSKA (reference sequence). V was trimmed by 3 bases and J by 8 bases, leaving 13 bases between them. CDR3 length: 12 residues.

About this clone: This same CDR3 is encoded by further DNA sequences in the sample. The V call is TRBV5-4, the J call TRBJ1-2; D is undetermined. CDR1 is SGHNT and CDR2 is YYREEE in the germline V gene (reference sequence). The CDR3 covers 13 residues. The V end was cut by 0 bases, the J end by 2 bases, with 5 bases between. In DNA, the CDR3 is TGTGCCAGCAGCTTGGACAGCAACTATGGCTACACCTTC. It encodes CASSLDSNYGYTF.

The chain has TRBV3-1 (or the pseudogene TRBV3-2) and TRBJ1-1; D not certain. Germline assignment: CDR1 LGHDT and CDR2 YNNKEL (reference sequence). Trimming shortened V by 5 bases and J by 10 bases, and 14 bases separated the two germline ends. The CDR3 contains 12 residues. The CDR3 DNA sequence: TGTGCCAGCAGCTACTTGAGAGGGCGAGCTTTCTTT. This gives the protein CASSYLRGRAFF.

The chain has TRBV7-6 and TRBJ1-3, with D hard to call. The ends were cut back, 1 base at V and 1 base at J, with 14 bases in the middle. CDR1 SGHVS and CDR2 FNYEAQ come from the germline V gene. The CDR3 runs 17 residues. The CDR3 nucleotides read TGTGCCAGCAGCTTAGGGAGCACAATGCTATCTGGAAACACCATATATTTT. Residues: CASSLGSTMLSGNTIYF. Filled out from reference TRBV7-6 and TRBJ1-3, the complete variable domain reads GAGVSQSPRYKVTKRGQDVALRCDPISGHVSLYWYRQALGQGPEFLTYFNYEAQQDKSGLPNDRFSAERPEGSISTLTIQRTEQRDSAMYRCASSLGSTMLSGNTIYFGEGSWLTVV.

J is TRBJ2-5 and V is TRBV5-8; D is uncertain. Trimming left V 6 bases short and J 5 bases short, with 17 bases between. Germline V gives CDR1 SGHTS, CDR2 YDEGEE. This CDR3 region has 14 residues. CDR3 DNA sequence: TGTGCCAGCACCCAACTACGAAAAGGCGAGACCCAGTACTTC. Amino acid sequence: CASTQLRKGETQYF. The variable domain in full, with the rest retrieved from reference TRBV5-8 and TRBJ2-5, is EAGVTQSPTHLIKTRGQQATLRCSPISGHTSVYWYQQALGLGLQFLLWYDEGEERNRGNFPPRFSGRQFPNYSSELNVNALELEDSALYLCASTQLRKGETQYFGPGTRLLVL.

V gene TRBV11-3 combines with J gene TRBJ2-7; 11 bases fit TRBD1. The junction had 4 bases not matched to a gene; V was cut back by 5 bases and J by 4 bases. The germline V gene has CDR1 SGHNT and CDR2 YENEEA. The CDR3 runs 14 residues. DNA of the CDR3: TGTGCCAGCAGCACCGGACAGGGGGCTTACGAGCAGTACTTC. Its translation: CASSTGQGAYEQYF.

V is TRBV5-1 and J is TRBJ2-5; the D gene is possibly TRBD2 (5 bases). Germline V gives CDR1 SGHRS, CDR2 YFSETQ. V was clipped by 3 bases and J by 5 bases, with 8 bases between them. This CDR3 is built from 12 residues. CDR3 DNA: TGCGCCAGCAGCTCGCCGGGGGAGACCCAGTACTTC. This codes for CASSSPGETQYF.

The chain is built from TRBV4-1 and TRBJ2-3; 9 bases fit TRBD2. After removal of 0 bases from V and 3 bases from J, the junction contained 10 bases not matched to a gene. CDR1 and CDR2 from the germline V gene are MGHRA and YSYEKL. The length of the CDR3 is 18 residues. The CDR3 protein is CASSQDTRLAEITDTQYF. The CDR3 DNA reads as TGCGCCAGCAGCCAAGACACACGACTAGCGGAGATAACAGATACGCAGTATTTT.

DNA for the CDR3: TGTGCCAGCAGTTTATTGGTAGCGGGATCCTACAATGAGCAGTTCTTC. It specifies CASSLLVAGSYNEQFF. The chain couples TRBV28 to TRBJ2-1; 8 nucleotides match TRBD2. Trimming at V came to 1 base and at J to 1 base, leaving 3 bases not matched to a gene. The germline gives CDR1 MDHEN, CDR2 SYDVKM. The CDR3 is 16 amino acids.

The chain couples TRBV30 to TRBJ1-1; 7 bases fit TRBD1. Germline CDR1 GTSNPN, CDR2 SVGIG (reference sequence). This CDR3 spans 13 amino acids. With 1 base clipped from V and 1 base from J, the junction kept 0 bases outside the gene matches. Here the CDR3 DNA reads TGTGCCTGGAGTGGGACAGGGAACACTGAAGCTTTCTTT. It is translated as CAWSGTGNTEAFF.

The CDR3 sequence is CAWSTSGTYNEQFF. As DNA, the CDR3 is TGTGCCTGGAGTACGAGCGGGACTTACAATGAGCAGTTCTTC. The chain couples TRBV30 to TRBJ2-1, with 7 nucleotides matching TRBD2. J lost 4 bases, V lost 2 bases, and 5 bases had no gene match. CDR3 size: 14 residues. Looked up from germline, CDR1 is GTSNPN and CDR2 is SVGIG (reference sequence). Full variable domain (missing parts from reference TRBV30 and TRBJ2-1): SQTIHQWPATLVQPVGSPLSLECTVEGTSNPNLYWYRQAAGRGLQLLFYSVGIGQISSEVPQNLSASRPQDRQFILSSKKLLLSDSGFYLCAWSTSGTYNEQFFGPGTRLTVL.

The J gene is TRBJ2-2, the V gene TRBV7-6; D tentatively fits TRBD1 or TRBD2 (6 bases each). Trimming cost V 0 bases and J 1 base, with 9 bases left between them. The CDR3 loop spans 16 amino acids. Germline loops: CDR1 SGHVS, CDR2 FNYEAQ. CDR3 coding DNA: TGTGCCAGCAGCTTAGCGGGGGGCGTGAACACCGGGGAGCTGTTTTTT. Translation: CASSLAGGVNTGELFF. Supplemented by reference TRBV7-6 and TRBJ2-2, the full variable domain reads GAGVSQSPRYKVTKRGQDVALRCDPISGHVSLYWYRQALGQGPEFLTYFNYEAQQDKSGLPNDRFSAERPEGSISTLTIQRTEQRDSAMYRCASSLAGGVNTGELFFGEGSRLTVL.

The chain links TRBV11-2 to TRBJ2-5; a weak D match, TRBD1 (6 bases). From germline, CDR1 is SGHAT and CDR2 FQNNGV. Trimming took off 5 bases at V and 5 bases at J, with 27 bases between the two ends. The CDR3 contains 18 residues. CDR3 region: CASSPPIGRRGEDETQYF. CDR3 nucleotides: TGTGCCAGCAGCCCCCCAATTGGGCGCAGGGGTGAGGACGAGACCCAGTACTTC.

This sequence joins TRBV9 and TRBJ2-2; 8 nucleotides match TRBD1. Unmatched junction bases numbered 5, after V lost 4 bases and J lost 3 bases. Germline CDR1 SGDLS, CDR2 YYNGEE. The CDR3 totals 15 residues. The CDR3 reads CASSPGTGHTGELFF. The DNA for the CDR3 is TGTGCCAGCAGCCCCGGGACAGGACACACCGGGGAGCTGTTTTTT. Variable domain in full (rest from reference TRBV9 and TRBJ2-2): DSGVTQTPKHLITATGQRVTLRCSPRSGDLSVYWYQQSLDQGLQFLIQYYNGEERAKGNILERFSAQQFPDLHSELNLSSLELGDSALYFCASSPGTGHTGELFFGEGSRLTVL.

The genes are TRBV18 and TRBJ1-4; 9 bases are a match to TRBD1. The CDR3 runs 19 residues. Germline assignment: CDR1 KGHSH and CDR2 LQKENI. V dropped 1 base and J dropped 0; count of bases not matched to a gene: 9. This CDR3 reads CASSPRGTGRSATNEKLFF. The CDR3, as DNA: TGTGCCAGCTCACCACGCGGGACAGGGCGGTCAGCAACTAATGAAAAACTGTTTTTT.

The J gene is TRBJ1-3, the V gene TRBV9; 7 nucleotides align to TRBD1. Germline CDR1 is SGDLS and CDR2 is YYNGEE. The ends lost 1 base at V and 2 bases at J; junction bases unmatched: 3. The CDR3 is 15 residues long. The CDR3 sequence is CASSVQGVPGNTIYF. The DNA of the CDR3 is TGTGCCAGCAGCGTACAGGGGGTCCCTGGAAACACCATATATTTT.

V and J are TRBV6-1 and TRBJ2-7, with D possibly matching TRBD1 (6 bases). The V end lost 2 bases, the J end lost 4 bases, and 6 bases lay between the germline ends. CDR3 length: 12 amino acids. Germline CDR1 and CDR2: MNHNS and SASEGT. The CDR3 bases are TGTGCCAGCAGTGAACAGGGGTACGAGCAGTACTTC. Residues: CASSEQGYEQYF.

This chain uses TRBV2 with TRBJ1-3; D might be TRBD1 (6 bases). The V end lost 6 bases, the J end lost 2 bases, and 14 bases lay between the germline ends. Germline CDR1 reads SNHLY; CDR2 reads FYNNEI. There are 15 residues in the CDR3. The DNA of the CDR3 is TGTGCCAGCAGGAGGACAGCTTATGCTGGAAACACCATATATTTT. Residues: CASRRTAYAGNTIYF.

The rearrangement links TRBV6-2 or TRBV6-3 to TRBJ1-3, with 9 bases matching TRBD1. The CDR3 is made up of 17 amino acids. Germline V CDR1 and CDR2: MNHEY, SVGEGT. Trimming took 0 bases from V and 7 from J; bases not matched to a gene: 10. The CDR3 nucleotides read TGTGCCAGCAGTTACTCGATGGACAGGGGCGATTCGAACACCATATATTTT. This gives the protein CASSYSMDRGDSNTIYF.

J is TRBJ2-7 and V is TRBV29-1; 11 bases match TRBD2. Germline V lookup: CDR1 SQVTM, CDR2 ANQGSEA. The J segment lost 2 bases and the V segment lost 6 bases, leaving 9 bases of the junction unmatched. The CDR3 covers 15 residues. DNA of the CDR3: TGCAGCGTGGGACGACTAGCGGGGAAACCCTACGAGCAGTACTTC. Translating gives CSVGRLAGKPYEQYF.

The chain uses TRBV5-1 and TRBJ2-7, with unresolved D. The CDR3 has 15 residues. Trimming shortened V by 4 bases and J by 0 bases, and 14 bases separated the two germline ends. Germline V gene sequence: CDR1 SGHRS, CDR2 YFSETQ. The CDR3 sequence is CASSPGGRDSYEQYF. DNA for the CDR3: TGCGCCAGCAGCCCGGGTGGCAGAGACTCCTACGAGCAGTACTTC.

This clone was seen only a few times. DNA for the CDR3: TGTGCCAGCAGCTTAAAGCGTACCGGGGACACCGGGGAGCTGTTTTTT. Translation: CASSLKRTGDTGELFF. This chain connects TRBV7-3 to TRBJ2-2, with TRBD2 as a possible D gene (5 bases). V was cut by 1 base and J by 3 bases, with 12 bases left in between. The germline V gene encodes CDR1 SGHTA and CDR2 FQGTGA. The CDR3 contains 16 residues.